This T cell receptor (beta chain) is from a study of response to subunit inactivated influenza vaccine. Overall study results and limits: That few new T cells are recruited by each seasonal influenza vaccination was the authors' suggestion.

The CDR3 is 16 amino acids. Notes on this clonotype: The antigen is undetermined.

A single record per CDR3 protein comes from TCRdb applying MiXCR to the RT-PCR reads. This table has about 830,000 distinct CDR3 sequences, 15% to 20% appearing once. The sample in question was PBMCs from blood, obtained roughly 5 days after vaccination. This TCR came from a man between 50 and 59 years old who received an inactivated influenza vaccine. V is TRBV21-1 and J is TRBJ2-1; no check of the table's D call, TRBD2, against the DNA was made. TRBV21-1 is described as a pseudogene. Here the CDR3 DNA reads TGTGCCAGCAGCCCCCCCCGGCTAGCGGTGTACAATGAGCAGTTCTTC. It yields the protein CASSPPRLAVYNEQFF.